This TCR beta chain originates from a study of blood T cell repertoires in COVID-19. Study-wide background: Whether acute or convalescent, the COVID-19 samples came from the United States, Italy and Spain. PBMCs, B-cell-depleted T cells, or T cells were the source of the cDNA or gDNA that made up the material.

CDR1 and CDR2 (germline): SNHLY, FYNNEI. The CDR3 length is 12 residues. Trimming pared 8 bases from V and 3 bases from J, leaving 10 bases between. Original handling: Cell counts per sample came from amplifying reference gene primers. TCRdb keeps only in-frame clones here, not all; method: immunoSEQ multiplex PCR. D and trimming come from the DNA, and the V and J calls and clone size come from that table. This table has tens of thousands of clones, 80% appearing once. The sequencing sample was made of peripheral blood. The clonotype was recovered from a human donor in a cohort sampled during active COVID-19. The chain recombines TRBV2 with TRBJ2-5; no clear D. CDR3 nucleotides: TGTGCCAGCTATGCGGCCAAAGAGACCCAGTACTTC. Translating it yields CASYAAKETQYF.